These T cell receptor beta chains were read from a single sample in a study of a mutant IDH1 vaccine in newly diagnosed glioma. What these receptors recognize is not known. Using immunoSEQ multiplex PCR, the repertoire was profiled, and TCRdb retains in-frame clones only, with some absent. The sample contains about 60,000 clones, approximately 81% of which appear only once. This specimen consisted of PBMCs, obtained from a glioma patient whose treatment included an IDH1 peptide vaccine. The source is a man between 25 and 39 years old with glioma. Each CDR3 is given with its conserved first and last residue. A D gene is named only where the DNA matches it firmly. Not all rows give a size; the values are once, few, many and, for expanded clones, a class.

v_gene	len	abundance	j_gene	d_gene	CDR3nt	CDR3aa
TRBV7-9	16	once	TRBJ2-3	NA	TGTGCCAGCAGCCCACCGGCGGGGGCCCACACAGATACGCAGTATTTT	CASSPPAGAHTDTQYF
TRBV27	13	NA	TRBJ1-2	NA	TGTGCCAGCAGTTTTGCATCGTACTATGGCTACACCTTC	CASSFASYYGYTF
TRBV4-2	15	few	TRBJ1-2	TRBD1	TGTGCCAGCAGCCAAGCGTCAGGGGGGGATGGTGGCTACACCTTC	CASSQASGGDGGYTF
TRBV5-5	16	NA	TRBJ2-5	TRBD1	TGTGCCAGCAGTTCTATTGGGACAGTTAGACAAGAGACCCAGTACTTC	CASSSIGTVRQETQYF
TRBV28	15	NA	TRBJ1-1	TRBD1	TGTGCCAGCAGTTTAGGTGGGACAGGGGGCACTGAAGCTTTCTTT	CASSLGGTGGTEAFF
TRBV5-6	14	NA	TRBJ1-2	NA	TGTGCCAGCAGCTTGGGAACAAGTAACTATGGCTACACCTTC	CASSLGTSNYGYTF
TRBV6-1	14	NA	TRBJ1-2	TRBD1	TGTGCCAGCAGTGGGGACAGGACAGGCTATGGCTACACCTTC	CASSGDRTGYGYTF
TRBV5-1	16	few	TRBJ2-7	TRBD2	TGCGCCAGCACCCCCTTCCAAATAGCGGGGGGTGGCGAGCAGTACTTC	CASTPFQIAGGGEQYF
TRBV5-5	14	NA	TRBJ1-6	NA	TGTGCCAGCAGCTTGGCAATTGGCCCGGGCACCCTCCACTTT	CASSLAIGPGTLHF
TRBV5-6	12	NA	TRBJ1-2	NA	TGTGCCAGCAGCGCCTATTACGGCGGCTACACCTTC	CASSAYYGGYTF
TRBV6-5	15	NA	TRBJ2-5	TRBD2	TGTGCCAGCAGTTACTCGAAGCGGGGCCAAGAGACCCAGTACTTC	CASSYSKRGQETQYF
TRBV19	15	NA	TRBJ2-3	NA	TGTGCCAGTAGTAACGGACGGATTAGCACAGATACGCAGTATTTT	CASSNGRISTDTQYF
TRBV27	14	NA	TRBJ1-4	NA	TGTGCCAGCAGTCCCCAGAGGGCTAATGAAAAACTGTTTTTT	CASSPQRANEKLFF
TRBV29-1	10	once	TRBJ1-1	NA	TGCAGCGGGTTGAACACTGAAGCTTTCTTT	CSGLNTEAFF
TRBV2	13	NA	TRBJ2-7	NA	TGTGCCAGCACCCGGTTGAGCTCCTACGAGCAGTACTTC	CASTRLSSYEQYF
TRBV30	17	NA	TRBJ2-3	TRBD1	TGTGCCTGGAGTGAGGACAGGGGTGTAGCATTCACAGATACGCAGTATTTT	CAWSEDRGVAFTDTQYF
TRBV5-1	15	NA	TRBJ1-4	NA	TGCGCCAGCAGCTCGACAGGTTTTCGAGGTGAAAAACTGTTTTTT	CASSSTGFRGEKLFF
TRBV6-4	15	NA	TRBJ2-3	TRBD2	TGTGCCAGCAGTGTAACTAGCGGGAGCACAGATACGCAGTATTTT	CASSVTSGSTDTQYF